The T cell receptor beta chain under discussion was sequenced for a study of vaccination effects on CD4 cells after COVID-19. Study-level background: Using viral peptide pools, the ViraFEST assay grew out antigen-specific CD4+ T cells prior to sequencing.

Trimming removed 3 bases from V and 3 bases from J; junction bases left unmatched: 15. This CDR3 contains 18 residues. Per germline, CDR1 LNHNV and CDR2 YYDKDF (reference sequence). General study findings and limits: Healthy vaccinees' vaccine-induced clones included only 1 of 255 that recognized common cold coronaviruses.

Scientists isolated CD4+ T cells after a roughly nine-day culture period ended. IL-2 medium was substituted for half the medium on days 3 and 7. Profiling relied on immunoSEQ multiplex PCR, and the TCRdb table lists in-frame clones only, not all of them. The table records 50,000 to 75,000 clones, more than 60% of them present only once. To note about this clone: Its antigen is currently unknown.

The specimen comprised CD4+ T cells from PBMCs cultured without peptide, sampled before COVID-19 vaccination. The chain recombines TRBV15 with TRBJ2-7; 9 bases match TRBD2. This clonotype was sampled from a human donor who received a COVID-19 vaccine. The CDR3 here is CATSSRPGLAWGFYEQYV. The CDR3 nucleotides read TGTGCCACCAGCAGTAGGCCGGGACTAGCATGGGGATTCTACGAGCAGTACGTC.